The entry below describes one TCR beta chain. The antigen is undetermined. Regarding time point: newly diagnosed GD, antithyroid drugs for less than 3 months. With RNA extracted from PBMCs as input, the TCR library was made. In building TCR beta libraries, iRepertoire HTBI primers were used together with Arm-PCR of CDR3 regions. Original processing notes: Spanning all samples, the identified segments comprised over 50 TRBV and 14 TRBJ. TCRdb re-analysed the multiplex PCR reads in MiXCR, keeping a single row per CDR3 protein. Here the V and J calls rest on TCRdb's processing, not on the authors' analysis. The repertoire holds 400,000 to 550,000 distinct CDR3 sequences, with roughly 15% as singletons. V was shortened by 6 bases and J by 10 bases, with 18 bases between the two germline ends. CDR1 SGHVS and CDR2 FQNEAQ come from the germline V gene. The CDR3 contains 14 residues. These data originate in a study of regulatory T cells in long-lasting Graves disease.

Study results and caveats: Patients with persistent disease showed a bias toward TRBV28, TRBJ1-2 and TRBJ2-5. Persistent Graves' patients possessed reduced TCR diversity relative to recently diagnosed ones.

These data also featured in a second study, about T cells in Graves' hyperthyroidism and ophthalmopathy. That report adds: During a first-round RT-PCR of the TCR CDR3, the HTBI primer set was used.

The specimen comprised peripheral blood mononuclear cells (PBMCs), sampled at new diagnosis, from a patient treated with antithyroid drugs. This sequence was found in a woman younger than 30 with Graves disease. This rearrangement joins TRBV7-8 to TRBJ1-4; D perhaps matches TRBD1 (6 bases). The CDR3 nucleotides read TGTGCCAGCAGTCCAGACAGGATGAAATTAAAACTGTTTTTT. Amino acid sequence: CASSPDRMKLKLFF.